This T cell receptor (beta chain) was sequenced during a study of shared clonotypes between healthy human individuals. Study observations and caveats: Clonotypes that were shared across four donors made up approximately 5.1% of naive CD4 clonotypes. Researchers sampled only blood; tissue repertoires likely differ. For sorted subsets, rarefaction showed incomplete sequencing despite large depth.

Trimming left V 7 bases short and J 4 bases short, with 5 bases between. The CDR3 contains 11 residues. Germline V gives CDR1 MNHEY, CDR2 SVGAGI. The table lists this clone with a count of one. Its target is not known. Generated by immunoSEQ multiplex PCR, the TCRdb table keeps only in-frame clones and is missing some. The table lists some 2,100,000 clones, roughly 95% of them singletons. Sequences were obtained from naive CD4+ T cells sorted from blood. Subset indicated: CD45RA+ positively selected. The J gene is TRBJ1-3, the V gene TRBV6-5, with D uncertain. This receptor was obtained from a man aged 18 to 29 in good health. CDR3 residues: CASNVGNTIYF. The CDR3 DNA reads as TGTGCCAGCAATGTGGGAAACACCATATATTTT.